Sequencing of this T cell receptor beta chain was carried out in a study of blood T cell repertoires in COVID-19 (dated by TCRdb to the early 2020s). As for the study more broadly: Samples from collaborators originated in the United States, Italy and Spain and spanned both the acute and convalescent phases of COVID-19. The material from the prospective study consisted of cDNA or gDNA derived from T cells, B-cell-depleted T cells, or PBMCs. The dataset comprised deeply sampled blood TCRbeta repertoires from subjects exposed to, actively infected with, or recovered from COVID-19. The repertoires were made available in a free public database intended to serve as a resource for research on the immune response to SARS-CoV-2. Samples came from the ongoing ImmuneRACE study (first 160 participants) plus 1,254 subjects from 6 global collaborators. A de-identified subject ID, COVID-19 status, age in years and sex were almost always included in the sample metadata. HLA class I and class II types, where available, came from metadata supplied by the sample provider rather than from assay-based typing.

Beyond this particular receptor, the publication reports: How much clinical and demographic metadata was included differed by source and by participant, and the metadata was provided uncurated.

TCRbeta CDR3 regions were amplified from genomic DNA using the immunoSEQ Assay, a bias-controlled multiplex PCR. The authors' pipeline ran thus. Within the assay, amplification of reference gene primers was used to estimate how many nucleated cells each sample contained. Sequence reads were collapsed and filtered to measure the absolute abundance of every unique TCRbeta CDR3 rearrangement. For each sample, productive Simpson clonality was calculated as the square root of Simpson's diversity index over productive rearrangements. The source is immuneACCESS, and TCRdb retained only in-frame sequences with V and J called. Part of the clones is not carried over; for the studies checked, unresolved V genes explain less than half of this, and the remainder is unexplained. The V and J calls and the clone size are those of that table, but D and trimming were determined from the DNA. The sample has over 150,000 clones on record, roughly nine tenths of them singletons. The biggest ten clones account for around 2% of the sample.

Enrolling through a virtual design, the prospective study's participants ranged in age from roughly 18 to 90 years and lived across roughly 23 United States geographic areas. In the prospective study, participants were assigned to cohorts based on the clinical history participants reported in a screening survey and a study questionnaire. Recovered participants in ImmuneRACE Cohort 3 were defined by two consecutive negative NP/OP PCR tests, clearance by a healthcare professional, or resolution of symptoms. Mobile phlebotomists in the prospective study collected whole blood, serum and a nasopharyngeal or oropharyngeal swab from every participant. Prospective study participants could optionally give additional blood draws and questionnaires over an approximately two-month period. Blood samples from the prospective study were shipped frozen or at room temperature prior to DNA extraction. CDR1 and CDR2 (LNHDA, SQIVND) derive from the germline V gene (reference sequence). Germline trimming: 10 bases from V, 9 bases from J; junction bases outside gene matches: 11. Spanning cysteine to phenylalanine, the CDR3 consists of 13 amino acids. Only CDR3 DNA is held: 39 bases, read in frame from base 1.

About this clone itself: The antigen it binds to is not known. Nothing much larger sits one base from this clone, and base qualities are not available.

Material: PBMCs or T cells enriched from blood (not recorded which). This sequence was found in a woman aged 25 to 39 who had recovered from COVID-19. This chain joins TRBV19 to TRBJ1-3; 8 central nucleotides agree with TRBD1. CDR3 sequence: CAIQDRARSTIYF. The nucleotide sequence is given as TGTGCCATCCAGGACAGGGCTCGGAGCACCATATATTTT.